Detailed here is one TCR beta chain. One junction end disagrees with the germline gene, perhaps due to a read error. This CDR3 is 18 amino acids long. Germline V gene lookup returns CDR1 MNHEY and CDR2 SMNVEV (reference sequence). This sample was taken from a study of blood T cell repertoires in COVID-19. TCRdb's table, derived via immunoSEQ multiplex PCR, lists solely in-frame clones and lacks some. The sample has around 390,000 clones, about 86% seen once; the top ten hold approximately 9.3%. The sample was PBMCs or T cells enriched from blood (not recorded which). The V and J genes are TRBV27 and TRBJ2-7; 13 bases are a match to TRBD2. The sequence was collected from a woman in her forties or fifties who had recovered from COVID-19. CDR3 loop: CVSSFRGTSGAVSYEQYF. Here the CDR3 DNA reads TGTGTCAGCAGTTTTCGTGGGACTAGCGGGGCCGTGTCCTACGAGCAGTACTTC.